This T cell receptor (beta chain) was sequenced for a study of blood T cell repertoires in COVID-19. V was pared by 0 bases and J by 7 bases, with 4 bases of the junction left unmatched. The CDR3 loop spans 15 amino acids. Germline CDR1 and CDR2: SGDLS and YYNGEE. This clone was observed a handful of times. Measured with immunoSEQ multiplex PCR; TCRdb has only the in-frame clones, and not every one. The sample holds about 270,000 clones, roughly 91% seen once. This chain links TRBV9 with TRBJ1-6; TRBD1 matches at 7 bases. Sequenced material: PBMCs or T cells enriched from blood (not recorded which). The source is a woman aged 40 to 49 with acute COVID-19. Here the CDR3 DNA reads TGTGCCAGCAGCGTAGCGGACAGGCCGAATTCACCCCTCCACTTT. It specifies CASSVADRPNSPLHF.